One and the same sample provided the 2 T cell receptor beta chains below, sequenced in a study of T cells after posttransplantation cyclophosphamide. Libraries were prepared by immunoSEQ multiplex PCR; TCRdb keeps only in-frame clonotypes and omits some of them. The sample lists about 7,300 clones; around 92% were seen once. Specimen: CD4+ T cells sorted from blood. The receptors were sampled from a woman aged 45-65 years in good health and a related stem cell transplant donor.

The rearrangement links TRBV5-1 to TRBJ1-1; no definite D call. Germline CDR1 reads SGHRS; CDR2 reads YFSETQ. Trimming cost V 0 bases and J 7 bases, with 7 bases left between them. The CDR3 runs 12 residues. CDR3 protein: CASSLEQNEAFF. The CDR3, as DNA: TGCGCCAGCAGCTTGGAACAGAATGAAGCTTTCTTT.

This clone came up a few times. The chain combines TRBV5-4 with TRBJ2-4; D uncertain. Germline V gene data show CDR1 as SGHNT and CDR2 as YYREEE (reference sequence). The CDR3 has 16 amino acids. V lost 1 base, J lost 0 bases, and 11 bases lay in between. DNA of the CDR3: TGTGCCAGCAGCTTGTCGGTCACCTTAGCCAAAAACATTCAGTACTTC. Encoded protein: CASSLSVTLAKNIQYF. Drawing the rest from reference TRBV5-4 and TRBJ2-4, the complete variable domain is ETGVTQSPTHLIKTRGQQVTLRCSSQSGHNTVSWYQQALGQGPQFIFQYYREEENGRGNFPPRFSGLQFPNYSSELNVNALELDDSALYLCASSLSVTLAKNIQYFGAGTRLSVL.